This is a list of T cell receptor beta chains from one sample in a study of T cells in tuberculosis. The assay was immunoSEQ multiplex PCR, and TCRdb's table has in-frame clones only and misses some. The sample yields under 50,000 clones, 95% seen once. Specimen: PBMCs. All receptors derive from a donor aged 10 to 29 with latent tuberculosis or without tuberculosis infection. The CDR3 runs from the conserved cysteine through the conserved F or W. Fields, in order: D gene, V gene, J gene, clone size, CDR3 protein, CDR3 DNA. D genes are given only for firm matches. Some rows have no size entry. The others give once, few or many, or a class for an expanded clone.

d_call: -; v_call: TRBV19; j_call: TRBJ1-2; clone_size: -; cdr3_aa: CASSTPLGAYYGYTF; cdr3_nt: TGTGCCAGTAGTACTCCCCTGGGGGCATACTATGGCTACACCTTC
d_call: -; v_call: TRBV18; j_call: TRBJ1-1; clone_size: -; cdr3_aa: CASSSDTMNTEAFF; cdr3_nt: TGTGCCAGCTCGTCCGACACAATGAACACTGAAGCTTTCTTT
d_call: -; v_call: TRBV5-8; j_call: TRBJ2-7; clone_size: -; cdr3_aa: CASSLGPGEQYF; cdr3_nt: TGTGCCAGCAGCCTGGGTCCGGGCGAGCAGTACTTC
d_call: TRBD1; v_call: TRBV2; j_call: TRBJ1-1; clone_size: -; cdr3_aa: CASSRTGLNTEAFF; cdr3_nt: TGTGCCAGCAGTCGGACAGGATTGAACACTGAAGCTTTCTTT
d_call: -; v_call: TRBV7-8; j_call: TRBJ1-1; clone_size: -; cdr3_aa: CASSLAATGITEAFF; cdr3_nt: TGTGCCAGCAGCTTAGCCGCAACAGGGATCACTGAAGCTTTCTTT
d_call: TRBD2; v_call: TRBV25-1; j_call: TRBJ2-5; clone_size: -; cdr3_aa: CASSDRRGGRNETQYF; cdr3_nt: TGTGCCAGCAGTGACCGCCGGGGGGGGCGTAATGAGACCCAGTACTTC
d_call: -; v_call: TRBV30; j_call: TRBJ1-4; clone_size: -; cdr3_aa: CAWSRWGTTTNEKLFF; cdr3_nt: TGTGCCTGGAGTCGTTGGGGCACGACAACTAATGAAAAACTGTTTTTT
d_call: TRBD2; v_call: TRBV6-1; j_call: TRBJ2-1; clone_size: -; cdr3_aa: CASSGGSLFYNEQFF; cdr3_nt: TGTGCCAGCAGCGGGGGGTCGCTATTTTACAATGAGCAGTTCTTC
d_call: -; v_call: TRBV5-1; j_call: TRBJ2-3; clone_size: -; cdr3_aa: CASRVLGGTDTQYF; cdr3_nt: TGCGCCAGCAGGGTGCTCGGTGGCACAGATACGCAGTATTTT
d_call: -; v_call: TRBV28; j_call: TRBJ2-1; clone_size: -; cdr3_aa: CASSSYNNEQFF; cdr3_nt: TGTGCCAGCAGTTCTTACAACAATGAGCAGTTCTTC
d_call: -; v_call: TRBV25-1; j_call: TRBJ1-6; clone_size: -; cdr3_aa: CASSAGEGSPLHF; cdr3_nt: TGTGCCAGCAGTGCAGGGGAGGGATCACCCCTCCACTTT
d_call: -; v_call: TRBV7-9; j_call: TRBJ1-5; clone_size: -; cdr3_aa: CASSPPGQPNQPQHF; cdr3_nt: TGTGCCAGCAGCCCCCCCGGACAGCCTAATCAGCCCCAGCATTTT
d_call: TRBD1; v_call: TRBV6-5; j_call: TRBJ1-2; clone_size: -; cdr3_aa: CASSYVTGALYGYTF; cdr3_nt: TGTGCCAGCAGTTACGTGACAGGGGCCCTCTATGGCTACACCTTC
d_call: -; v_call: TRBV11-2; j_call: TRBJ1-2; clone_size: -; cdr3_aa: CASSLEPGANYGYTF; cdr3_nt: TGTGCCAGCAGCTTAGAGCCAGGGGCGAACTATGGCTACACCTTC
d_call: -; v_call: TRBV7-9; j_call: TRBJ2-7; clone_size: once; cdr3_aa: CASSASSYEQYF; cdr3_nt: TGTGCCAGCAGCGCTAGCTCCTACGAGCAGTACTTC
d_call: -; v_call: TRBV30; j_call: TRBJ2-7; clone_size: -; cdr3_aa: CAWNDGAVYEQYF; cdr3_nt: TGTGCCTGGAACGACGGAGCGGTCTACGAGCAGTACTTC
d_call: TRBD1; v_call: TRBV4-3; j_call: TRBJ2-3; clone_size: -; cdr3_aa: CASSPWTGYTQYF; cdr3_nt: TGCGCCAGCAGCCCATGGACAGGTTATACGCAGTATTTT
d_call: TRBD1; v_call: TRBV29-1; j_call: TRBJ2-3; clone_size: -; cdr3_aa: CSLNTGGSTDTQYF; cdr3_nt: TGCAGCCTAAACACAGGGGGCTCGACAGATACGCAGTATTTT
d_call: -; v_call: TRBV9; j_call: TRBJ2-5; clone_size: few; cdr3_aa: CASSVEAGRETQYF; cdr3_nt: TGTGCCAGCAGCGTAGAAGCGGGTCGAGAGACCCAGTACTTC
d_call: TRBD2; v_call: TRBV5-1; j_call: TRBJ2-1; clone_size: -; cdr3_aa: CASSSLGLAGESSYNEQFF; cdr3_nt: TGCGCCAGCAGCTCACTGGGACTAGCGGGGGAAAGCTCCTACAATGAGCAGTTCTTC